This T cell receptor (beta chain) was sequenced in a study of shared clonotypes between healthy human individuals. The study drew its donors from healthy HIV-negative adults without recent acute infections or vaccinations. Profiled with immunoSEQ multiplex PCR; TCRdb holds only in-frame clones, not every one. Of 500,000 or so clones detected, 95% to 97% appear once; the ten largest clones hold about 0.068%. V dropped 7 bases and J dropped 1 base, with 13 bases sitting between them. The CDR3 totals 13 residues. Germline V gene data show CDR1 as GTSNPN and CDR2 as SVGIG (reference sequence). The origin of this receptor is a woman in her twenties or thirties in good health. The sequenced material came from naive CD4+ T cells sorted from blood. The subset: CD45RA+ positively selected. The genes are TRBV30 and TRBJ1-1; D is unclear. Here the CDR3 reads CAFLHPWNTEAFF. The CDR3 region has the DNA TGTGCCTTTCTCCACCCTTGGAACACTGAAGCTTTCTTT.